A selection of T cell receptor beta chains follows, all from one sample in a study of patients and donors after allogeneic stem cell transplantation. Each CDR3 protein gets one entry after TCRdb re-called the RT-PCR reads with MiXCR. The sample has about 230,000 distinct CDR3 sequences; 14% are singletons. Sequenced: blood, either unsorted or a sorted T cell fraction (not recorded which). The source of these receptors is a human donor who was either an allogeneic HSCT recipient or a stem cell or donor lymphocyte infusion donor (not recorded which). It is not recorded whose cells these are; they may come from a transplant donor. CDR3s include the opening cysteine and the closing phenylalanine or tryptophan. Fields, in order: CDR3 length, J gene, V gene, D gene, clone size, CDR3 protein, CDR3 DNA. D genes are given only for firm matches. The size of a clone is reported for some rows only, either as once, few or many, or as a class for expanded clones.

cdr3_length: 13; j_call: TRBJ2-5; v_call: TRBV5-1; d_call: .; clone_size: few; cdr3_aa: CASSLKVQETQYF; cdr3_nt: TGCGCCAGCAGCTTGAAGGTCCAAGAGACCCAGTACTTC
cdr3_length: 15; j_call: TRBJ1-1; v_call: TRBV28; d_call: .; clone_size: many; cdr3_aa: CASTSFQVGPAEAFF; cdr3_nt: TGTGCCAGCACCTCCTTCCAAGTCGGGCCTGCTGAAGCTTTCTTT
cdr3_length: 17; j_call: TRBJ1-6; v_call: TRBV20-1; d_call: .; clone_size: few; cdr3_aa: CSASLGAPSSYNSPLHF; cdr3_nt: TGCAGTGCTAGTCTAGGGGCCCCAAGCTCCTATAATTCACCCCTCCACTTT
cdr3_length: 13; j_call: TRBJ1-1; v_call: TRBV5-1; d_call: .; clone_size: many; cdr3_aa: CASSFGGGTEAFF; cdr3_nt: TGCGCCAGCAGCTTCGGTGGCGGCACTGAAGCTTTCTTT
cdr3_length: 17; j_call: TRBJ2-5; v_call: TRBV7-2; d_call: TRBD2; clone_size: .; cdr3_aa: CASRGDPLAGVRETQYF; cdr3_nt: TGTGCCAGCAGGGGTGACCCCCTAGCGGGAGTGAGGGAGACCCAGTACTTC
cdr3_length: 14; j_call: TRBJ2-3; v_call: TRBV24-1; d_call: .; clone_size: few; cdr3_aa: CATSDAGFTDTQYF; cdr3_nt: TGTGCCACCAGTGATGCGGGATTCACAGATACGCAGTATTTT
cdr3_length: 13; j_call: TRBJ2-1; v_call: TRBV12-3/TRBV12-4; d_call: .; clone_size: many; cdr3_aa: CASSFSQDNEQFF; cdr3_nt: TGTGCCAGCAGTTTTTCCCAGGACAATGAGCAGTTCTTC
cdr3_length: 14; j_call: TRBJ2-1; v_call: TRBV5-1; d_call: TRBD2; clone_size: .; cdr3_aa: CASSRGGDYNEQFF; cdr3_nt: TGCGCCAGCAGCCGGGGGGGGGACTACAATGAGCAGTTCTTC
cdr3_length: 15; j_call: TRBJ2-3; v_call: TRBV12-3/TRBV12-4; d_call: TRBD2; clone_size: many; cdr3_aa: CASSFRTSGLDTQYF; cdr3_nt: TGTGCCAGCAGTTTCCGGACTAGTGGTCTCGATACGCAGTATTTT
cdr3_length: 15; j_call: TRBJ2-3; v_call: TRBV3-1; d_call: .; clone_size: .; cdr3_aa: CASSQGTHSPDTQYF; cdr3_nt: TGTGCCAGCAGCCAAGGGACACATTCGCCAGATACGCAGTATTTT
cdr3_length: 12; j_call: TRBJ1-1; v_call: TRBV9; d_call: TRBD1; clone_size: few; cdr3_aa: CASSYRDREAFF; cdr3_nt: TGTGCCAGCAGCTATCGGGACAGAGAAGCTTTCTTT
cdr3_length: 16; j_call: TRBJ2-5; v_call: TRBV5-6; d_call: TRBD2; clone_size: .; cdr3_aa: CASSFFGRAPGETQYF; cdr3_nt: TGTGCCAGCAGCTTTTTTGGGAGGGCCCCCGGGGAGACCCAGTACTTC
cdr3_length: 14; j_call: TRBJ2-7; v_call: TRBV18; d_call: .; clone_size: many; cdr3_aa: CASSPQGLPYEQYF; cdr3_nt: TGTGCCAGCTCACCTCAGGGTTTACCCTACGAGCAGTACTTC
cdr3_length: 16; j_call: TRBJ1-1; v_call: TRBV6-1; d_call: .; clone_size: .; cdr3_aa: CASIPTWGALNTEAFF; cdr3_nt: TGTGCCAGCATCCCTACCTGGGGCGCTTTGAACACTGAAGCTTTCTTT
cdr3_length: 16; j_call: TRBJ2-7; v_call: TRBV12-3/TRBV12-4; d_call: TRBD2; clone_size: few; cdr3_aa: CASSAGTSGSLHEQYF; cdr3_nt: TGTGCCAGCAGTGCCGGGACTAGCGGGAGTCTCCACGAGCAGTACTTC
cdr3_length: 14; j_call: TRBJ1-2; v_call: TRBV6-1; d_call: .; clone_size: .; cdr3_aa: CASGRSGHNYGYTF; cdr3_nt: TGTGCCAGCGGTAGATCGGGCCACAACTATGGCTACACCTTC
cdr3_length: 13; j_call: TRBJ2-5; v_call: TRBV15; d_call: .; clone_size: .; cdr3_aa: CATSRRIGQTQYF; cdr3_nt: TGTGCCACCAGCAGACGGATTGGTCAGACCCAGTACTTC
cdr3_length: 17; j_call: TRBJ2-1; v_call: TRBV7-9; d_call: TRBD2; clone_size: few; cdr3_aa: CASSLRGSGRRADEQFF; cdr3_nt: TGTGCCAGCAGCTTACGGGGTAGCGGGAGAAGGGCCGATGAGCAGTTCTTC
cdr3_length: 14; j_call: TRBJ1-2; v_call: TRBV14; d_call: .; clone_size: .; cdr3_aa: CASSQSRRDYGYTF; cdr3_nt: TGTGCCAGCAGCCAATCCCGGCGGGACTATGGCTACACCTTC
cdr3_length: 14; j_call: TRBJ2-3; v_call: TRBV6-5; d_call: .; clone_size: .; cdr3_aa: CASSYGQIEGTQYF; cdr3_nt: TGTGCCAGCAGTTATGGACAGATCGAAGGTACGCAGTATTTT